This TCR beta chain was sequenced in a study of CD8 T cells in Susac syndrome. Deletions cut 1 base from V and 2 bases from J, with 9 bases between. This CDR3 has 15 amino acids. The germline gives CDR1 MDHEN, CDR2 SYDVKM. The authors reverse transcribed about 0.5 to 1 ug RNA with random hexamers. An immunoSEQ multiplex PCR generated amplified TCR beta CDR3 products spanning 54 Vbeta and 13 Jbeta. TCRdb ran MiXCR on the immunoSEQ multiplex PCR reads and lists one entry per CDR3 protein. The sample lists roughly 140,000 distinct CDR3 sequences, approximately 93% occurring once. The rearrangement uses TRBV28 and TRBJ2-1; D might be TRBD2 (5 bases). The sequence was collected from a human donor in good health. Sequencing was done on a sample of CD8+ T cells from PBMCs. Here the CDR3 DNA reads TGTGCCAGCAGTTTATTCGGGATCACCTACAATGAGCAGTTCTTC. Translated: CASSLFGITYNEQFF.